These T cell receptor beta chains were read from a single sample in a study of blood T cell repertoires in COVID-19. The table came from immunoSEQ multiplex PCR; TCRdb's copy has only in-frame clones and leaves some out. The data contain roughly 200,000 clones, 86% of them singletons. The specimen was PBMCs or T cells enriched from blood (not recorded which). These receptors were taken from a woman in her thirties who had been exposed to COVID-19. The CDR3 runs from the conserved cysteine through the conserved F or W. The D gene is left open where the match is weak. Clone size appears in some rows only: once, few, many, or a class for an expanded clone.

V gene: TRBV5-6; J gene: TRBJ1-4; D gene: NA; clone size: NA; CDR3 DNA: TGTGCCAGCAGCTTGAGGGGAACTAATGAAAAACTGTTTTTT; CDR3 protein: CASSLRGTNEKLFF
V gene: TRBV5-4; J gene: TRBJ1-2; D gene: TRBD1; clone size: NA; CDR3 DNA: TGTGCCAGCAGCCTGGGACAGGGCCAGAACTATGGCTACACCTTC; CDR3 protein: CASSLGQGQNYGYTF
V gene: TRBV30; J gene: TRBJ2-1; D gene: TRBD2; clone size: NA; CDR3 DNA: TGTGCCTGGGAGCGGGGCCACTACAATGAGCAGTTCTTC; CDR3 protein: CAWERGHYNEQFF
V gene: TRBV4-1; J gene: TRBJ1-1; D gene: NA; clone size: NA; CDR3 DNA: TGCGCCAGCAGCCAAGATCAAGGACTGGAGACTGAAGCTTTCTTT; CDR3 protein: CASSQDQGLETEAFF
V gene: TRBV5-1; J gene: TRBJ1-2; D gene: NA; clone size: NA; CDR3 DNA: TGCGCCAGCAGGCCATCGACAGCTGGCTACACCTTC; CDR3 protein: CASRPSTAGYTF
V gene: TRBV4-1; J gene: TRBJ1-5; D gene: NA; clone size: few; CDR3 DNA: TGCGCCAGCAGCCAAGATTGGGGGCGGCCCCAGCATTTT; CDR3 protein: CASSQDWGRPQHF
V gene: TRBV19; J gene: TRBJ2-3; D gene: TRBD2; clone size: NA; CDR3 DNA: TGTGCCACTACAGCGGGGCAGACAGATACGCAGTATTTT; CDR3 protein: CATTAGQTDTQYF
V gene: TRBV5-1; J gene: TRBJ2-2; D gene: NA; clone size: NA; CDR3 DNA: TGCGCCAGCAGCTTACAGGGTGTGCCCGGGGAGCTGTTTTTT; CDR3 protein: CASSLQGVPGELFF
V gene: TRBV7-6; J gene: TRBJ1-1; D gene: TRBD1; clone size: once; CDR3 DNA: TGTGCCAGCAGCTACCGACAGGGTTCGGCAGCTTTCTTT; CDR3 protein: CASSYRQGSAAFF
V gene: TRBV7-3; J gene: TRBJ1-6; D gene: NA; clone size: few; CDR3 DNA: TGTGCCAGCAATGGGAGGGGCAGGCCCTATAATTCACCCCTCCACTTT; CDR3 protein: CASNGRGRPYNSPLHF
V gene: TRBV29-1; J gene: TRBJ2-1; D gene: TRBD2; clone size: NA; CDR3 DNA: TGCAGCGTTGAAGTGGGAGGTCTAGCGGGGGAGCAGTTCTTC; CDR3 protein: CSVEVGGLAGEQFF
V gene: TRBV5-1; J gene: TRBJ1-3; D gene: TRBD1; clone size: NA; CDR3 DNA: TGCGCCAGCAGCTTGGGAACAGGGGCTGGAAACACCATATATTTT; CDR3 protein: CASSLGTGAGNTIYF
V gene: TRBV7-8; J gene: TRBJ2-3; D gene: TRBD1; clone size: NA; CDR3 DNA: TGTGCCAGCAGCTTAGATCGGTCCCGGGACAGATTAACTAGCACAGATACGCAGTATTTT; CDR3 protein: CASSLDRSRDRLTSTDTQYF
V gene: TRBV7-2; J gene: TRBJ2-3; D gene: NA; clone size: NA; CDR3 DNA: TGTGCCAGCAGGCTATTCCAGGGGATAGATACGCAGTATTTT; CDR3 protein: CASRLFQGIDTQYF
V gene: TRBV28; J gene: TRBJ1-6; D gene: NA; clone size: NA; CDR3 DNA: TGTGCCAGCAGCGCGTCGTCCTTTGGAGGATCCCTCCACTTT; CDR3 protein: CASSASSFGGSLHF
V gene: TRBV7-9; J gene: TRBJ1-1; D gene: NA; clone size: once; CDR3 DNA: TGTGCCACCCGGGGGGGTAACACTGAAGCTTTCTTT; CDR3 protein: CATRGGNTEAFF
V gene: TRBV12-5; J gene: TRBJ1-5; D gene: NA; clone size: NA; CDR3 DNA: TGTGCTAGTGGTTTGGTACTGAATAGGGGTGCGAGCAATCAGCCCCAGCATTTT; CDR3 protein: CASGLVLNRGASNQPQHF
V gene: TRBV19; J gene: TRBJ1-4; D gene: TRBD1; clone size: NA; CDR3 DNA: TGTGCCAGTAGTATCCGGACAGGGGGCTTTTCTAATGAAAAACTGTTTTTT; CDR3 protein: CASSIRTGGFSNEKLFF
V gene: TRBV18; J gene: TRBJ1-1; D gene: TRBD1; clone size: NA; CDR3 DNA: TGTGCCAGCTCACCACGAAGGCGGAGGCAGGGGGCAACGAACACTGAAGCTTTCTTT; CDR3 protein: CASSPRRRRQGATNTEAFF
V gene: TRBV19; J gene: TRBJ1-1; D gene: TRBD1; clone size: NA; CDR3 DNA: TGTGCCAGTAGTATAACCGGGACAGGGGGCCACACTGAAGCTTTCTTT; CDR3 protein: CASSITGTGGHTEAFF
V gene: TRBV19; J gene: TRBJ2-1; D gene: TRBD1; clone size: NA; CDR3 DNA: TGTGCCAGTAGTAGGACCAGGGGGAACAATGAGCAGTTCTTC; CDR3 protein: CASSRTRGNNEQFF
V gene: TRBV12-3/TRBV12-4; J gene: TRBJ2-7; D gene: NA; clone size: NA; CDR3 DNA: TGTGCCAGCAGCCCTGGGGGCAGCTACGAGCAGTACTTC; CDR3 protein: CASSPGGSYEQYF
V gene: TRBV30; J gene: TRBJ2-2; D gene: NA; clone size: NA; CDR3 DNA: TGTGCCTGGAGTACCCCCCAGCGAAACACCGGGGAGCTGTTTTTT; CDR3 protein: CAWSTPQRNTGELFF
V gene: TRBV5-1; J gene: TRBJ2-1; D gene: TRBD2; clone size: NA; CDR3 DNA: TGCGCCAGCAGCTTGGGAGCGGGGGGAAGCTACAATGAGCAGTTCTTC; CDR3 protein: CASSLGAGGSYNEQFF
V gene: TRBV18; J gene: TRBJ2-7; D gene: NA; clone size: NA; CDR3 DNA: TGTGCCAGCTCACCAAGTCGCGGCGGCCGCTCCTACGAGCAGTACTTC; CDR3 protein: CASSPSRGGRSYEQYF
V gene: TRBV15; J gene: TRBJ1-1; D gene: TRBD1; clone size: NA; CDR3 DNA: TGTGCCACCAGCCCGGACAGGGCTCGCATGAACACTGAAGCTTTCTTT; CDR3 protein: CATSPDRARMNTEAFF
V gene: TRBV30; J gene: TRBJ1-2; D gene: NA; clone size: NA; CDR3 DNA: TGTGCCTGGAGCCGCCAACGGGACACGGGCTACACCTTC; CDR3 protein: CAWSRQRDTGYTF
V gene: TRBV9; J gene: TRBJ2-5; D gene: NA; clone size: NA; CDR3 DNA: TGTGCCAGCGCCACAGGAGCGTCTCGCGAGACCCAGTACTTC; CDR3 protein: CASATGASRETQYF
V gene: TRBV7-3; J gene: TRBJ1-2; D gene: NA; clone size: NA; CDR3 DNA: TGTGCCAGCAGCCGGTGGGGGCAGCCGGGAGGCTACACCTTC; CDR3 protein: CASSRWGQPGGYTF
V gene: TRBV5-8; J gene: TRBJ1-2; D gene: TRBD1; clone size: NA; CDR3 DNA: TGTGCCAGCAGCTTGTCACAGGGGGCTTATGGCTACACCTTC; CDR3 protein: CASSLSQGAYGYTF
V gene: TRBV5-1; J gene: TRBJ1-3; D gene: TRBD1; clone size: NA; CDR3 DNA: TGCGCCAGCAGCCCGGCCGGGACAGGGAACCCTGGAAACACCATATATTTT; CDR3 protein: CASSPAGTGNPGNTIYF
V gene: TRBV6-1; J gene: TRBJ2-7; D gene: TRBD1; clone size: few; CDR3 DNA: TGTGCCAGCAGTGAAACAGGGGCGAGGGAGCAGTACTTC; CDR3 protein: CASSETGAREQYF
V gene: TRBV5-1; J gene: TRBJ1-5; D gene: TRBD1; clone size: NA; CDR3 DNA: TGCGCCAGCAGCTTCGGGGGGGACAGGGAGAATCAGCCCCAGCATTTT; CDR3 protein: CASSFGGDRENQPQHF
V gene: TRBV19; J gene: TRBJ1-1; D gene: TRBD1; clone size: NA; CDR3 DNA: TGTGCCAGTAGTAGGGGACAGGGGAAAACTGAAGCTTTCTTT; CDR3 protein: CASSRGQGKTEAFF
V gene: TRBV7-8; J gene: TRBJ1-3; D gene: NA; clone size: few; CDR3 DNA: TGTGCCAGCAGCCCATCAGGGGCCGGAAACACCATATATTTT; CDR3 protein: CASSPSGAGNTIYF
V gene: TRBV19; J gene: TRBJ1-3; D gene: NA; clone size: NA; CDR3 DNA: TGTGCCAGTAGTCCATCCGGAAACACCATATATTTT; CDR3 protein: CASSPSGNTIYF
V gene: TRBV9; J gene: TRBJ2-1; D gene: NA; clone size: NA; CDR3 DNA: TGTGCCAGCAGCGTCCCCGTGGGCGGGGGCCAAAAGATAGACTACAATGAGCAGTTCTTC; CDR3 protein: CASSVPVGGGQKIDYNEQFF
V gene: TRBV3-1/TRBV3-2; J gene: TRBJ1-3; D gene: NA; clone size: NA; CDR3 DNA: TGTGCCAGCAGCCCGCAGGTCTCTGGAAACACCATATATTTT; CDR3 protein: CASSPQVSGNTIYF
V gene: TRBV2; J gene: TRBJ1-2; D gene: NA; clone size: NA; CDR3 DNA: TGTGCCAGCAGGGCGGACACGACTAACTATGGCTACACCTTC; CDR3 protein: CASRADTTNYGYTF
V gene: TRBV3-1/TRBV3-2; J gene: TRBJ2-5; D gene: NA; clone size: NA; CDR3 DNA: TGTGCCAGCAGCCGAGGGCCGGAGACCCAGTACTTC; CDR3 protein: CASSRGPETQYF
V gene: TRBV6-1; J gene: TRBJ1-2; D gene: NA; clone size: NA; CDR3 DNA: TGTGCCAGCAGCCCCAGGGAAGGGTATGGCTACACCTTC; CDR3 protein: CASSPREGYGYTF
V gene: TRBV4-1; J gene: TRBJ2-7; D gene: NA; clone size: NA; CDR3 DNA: TGCGCCAGCAGCCAAGACAAGGAGGCGTCCTACGAGCAGTACTTC; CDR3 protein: CASSQDKEASYEQYF
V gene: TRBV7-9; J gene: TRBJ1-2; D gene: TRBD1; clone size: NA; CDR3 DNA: TGTGCCAGCAGCTCGGGACAGTCTGCTGGTGGCTACACCTTC; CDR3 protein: CASSSGQSAGGYTF
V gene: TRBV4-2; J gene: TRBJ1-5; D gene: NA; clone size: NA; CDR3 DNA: TGTGCCAGCAGCCAAGACAGGGTAAGCAATCAGCCCCAGCATTTT; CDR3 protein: CASSQDRVSNQPQHF
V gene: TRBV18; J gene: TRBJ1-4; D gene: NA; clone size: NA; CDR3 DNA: TGTGCCAGCCAGCAGGGGCTGGGTGAAAAACTGTTTTTT; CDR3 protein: CASQQGLGEKLFF
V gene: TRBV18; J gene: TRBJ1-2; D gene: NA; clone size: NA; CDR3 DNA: TGTGCCAGCTCACCCCAGAACTATGGCTACACCTTC; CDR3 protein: CASSPQNYGYTF
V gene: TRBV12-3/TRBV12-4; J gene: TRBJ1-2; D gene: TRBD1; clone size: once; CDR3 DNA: TGTGCCAGCAGTTTGGAGGGGGCGTATGGCTACACCTTC; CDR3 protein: CASSLEGAYGYTF
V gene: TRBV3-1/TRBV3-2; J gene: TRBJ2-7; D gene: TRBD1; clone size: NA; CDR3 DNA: TGTGCCAGCAGCCAGCAGGGGGCGAGGAACTACGAGCAGTACTTC; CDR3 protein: CASSQQGARNYEQYF
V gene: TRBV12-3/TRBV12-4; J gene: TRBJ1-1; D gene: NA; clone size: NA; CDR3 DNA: TGTGCCAGCAGTTGGGGGCAGGGTGAAGCTTTCTTT; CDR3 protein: CASSWGQGEAFF
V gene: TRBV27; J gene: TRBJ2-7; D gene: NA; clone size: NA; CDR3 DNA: TGTGCCAGCAGTTTCGGCAGGGGCTACGAGCAGTACTTC; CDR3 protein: CASSFGRGYEQYF
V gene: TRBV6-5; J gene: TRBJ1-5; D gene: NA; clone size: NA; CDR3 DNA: TGTGCCAGCAGTCGCCAGGGAATCGGACAGCCCCAGCATTTT; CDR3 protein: CASSRQGIGQPQHF
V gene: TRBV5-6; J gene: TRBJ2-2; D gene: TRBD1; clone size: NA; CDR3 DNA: TGTGCCAGCAGCCCCGGGACAGGGGGCGGCGGGGAGCTGTTTTTT; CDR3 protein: CASSPGTGGGGELFF
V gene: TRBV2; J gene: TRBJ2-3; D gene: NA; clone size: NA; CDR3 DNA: TGTGCCAGCAGCGTAGAATTTGCAGATACGCAGTATTTT; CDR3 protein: CASSVEFADTQYF
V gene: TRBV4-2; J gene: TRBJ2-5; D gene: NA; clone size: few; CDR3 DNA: TGTGCCAGCAGCCAAGATGCCGAGGAAGAGACCCAGTACTTC; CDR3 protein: CASSQDAEEETQYF